This TCR beta chain was documented in a study of T cells in Graves' hyperthyroidism and ophthalmopathy. Overall study results and limits: A model built on 13 V-J features separated ophthalmopathy from stable hyperthyroidism.

The length of the CDR3 is 16 residues. Deletions cut 5 bases from V and 2 bases from J, with 15 bases between. The germline V gene encodes CDR1 SGHVS and CDR2 FNYEAQ. It was RNA transcripts that yielded the amplified TCR beta CDR3 regions. In the first-round RT-PCR of the TCR CDR3, the HTBI primer set was used. TCRdb independently ran MiXCR on the multiplex PCR reads; one entry per CDR3 protein. This sample has approximately 590,000 distinct CDR3 sequences, with less than 20% found just once. This clonotype turned up a few times. Its antigen is unknown. This TCR derives from a woman aged 25 to 39 with Graves' hyperthyroidism. This chain uses TRBV7-6 with TRBJ2-2; D might be TRBD1 (5 bases). Sequencing was done on a sample of blood. CDR3 nucleotides: TGTGCCAGCAGCCCAGACGCTCAGGGTAACACCGGGGAGCTGTTTTTT. Its translation is CASSPDAQGNTGELFF.